This entry is about one T cell receptor beta chain. No antigen is known for it. The germline CDR1 and CDR2 sequences are LGHNA and YNFKEQ. CDR3 length: 17 residues. V was cut by 3 bases and J by 3 bases, with 20 bases left in between. The sample belongs to a study of identical twins. TCRdb redid the calling of the 5' RACE reads with MiXCR, one entry per CDR3 protein. The top ten clones hold 1.9% of a sample with some 200,000 distinct CDR3 sequences, 7.5% of them seen once. The donors were all healthy and Caucasian. Broader study findings: Out-of-frame alpha sequences common to twins exhibited a surplus of low generation probability.

The same sample was also used in a study of yellow fever vaccine responses in identical twins.

The genes are TRBV4-2 and TRBJ1-2; weak D call: TRBD1 (5 bases). The TCR originated in a woman between 18 and 29 years old in good health. The sequenced material came from memory (CD45RO+) T cells sorted from blood. Here the CDR3 reads CASSHPGTATYDYGYTF. CDR3 bases: TGTGCCAGCAGCCATCCCGGGACGGCAACTTATGACTATGGCTACACCTTC.